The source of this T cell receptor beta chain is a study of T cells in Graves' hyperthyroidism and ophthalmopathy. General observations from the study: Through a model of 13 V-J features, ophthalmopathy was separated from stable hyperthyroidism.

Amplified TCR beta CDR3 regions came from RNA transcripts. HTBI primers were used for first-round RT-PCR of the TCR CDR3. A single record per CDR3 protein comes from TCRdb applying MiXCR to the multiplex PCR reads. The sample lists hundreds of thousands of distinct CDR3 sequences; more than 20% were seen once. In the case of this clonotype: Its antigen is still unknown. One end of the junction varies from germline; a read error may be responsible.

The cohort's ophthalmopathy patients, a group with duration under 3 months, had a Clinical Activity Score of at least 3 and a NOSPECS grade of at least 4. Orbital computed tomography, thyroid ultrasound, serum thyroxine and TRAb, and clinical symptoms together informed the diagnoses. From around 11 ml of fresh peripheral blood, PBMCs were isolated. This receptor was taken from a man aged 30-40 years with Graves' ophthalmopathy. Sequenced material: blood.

As DNA, the CDR3 is TGTGCCAGCAGCCTCCCACCAGTGATGAACACTGAATCTTTCTTT. This translates into CASSLPPVMNTESFF. The V call is TRBV7-9, the J call TRBJ1-1, with D uncertain. The CDR3 runs 15 residues. Germline V gives CDR1 SEHNR, CDR2 FQNEAQ (reference sequence).